The clone carrying this T cell receptor (beta chain) has a handful of counts. The target antigen is unknown. The source of the sample is a study of response to subunit inactivated influenza vaccine. The V gene's germline CDR1 is SEHNR and CDR2 FQNEAQ (reference sequence). The CDR3 length is 14 residues. The V end lost 3 bases, the J end lost 6 bases, and 11 bases lay between the germline ends. TCRdb ran MiXCR on the RT-PCR reads and lists one entry per CDR3 protein. The profile covers some 200,000 distinct CDR3 sequences, with roughly 12% appearing a single time and approximately 32% taken by the ten largest. Findings of the study overall: It was the authors' suggestion that each seasonal influenza vaccination recruits few new T cells.

These data were also reused for a study on T cells expressing NK-cell markers. As reported in that work: UMIs accompanied the 5'RACE template switching by which TCR beta cDNA was made. The contribution of dominant NKG2C+ clonotypes to CD8+ T cells in five to seven donors was about 1.0-7.5%.

This sample comprised CD8+ T cells sorted from PBMCs, obtained 11 to 12 days after vaccination. This TCR was recovered from a man aged 45 to 65 who received an inactivated influenza vaccine. The rearrangement links TRBV7-9 to TRBJ2-2; D not resolved. CDR3 sequence reads: CASSFLVGAGELFF. The CDR3 nucleotides are TGTGCCAGCAGCTTTTTAGTAGGTGCCGGGGAGCTGTTTTTT. Drawing the rest from reference TRBV7-9 and TRBJ2-2, the complete variable domain is DTGVSQNPRHKITKRGQNVTFRCDPISEHNRLYWYRQTLGQGPEFLTYFQNEAQLEKSRLLSDRFSAERPKGSFSTLEIQRTEQGDSAMYLCASSFLVGAGELFFGEGSRLTVL.